The rows below give T cell receptor beta chains drawn from one sample of a study of blood T cells in healthy people across ages. TCRdb reprocessed the 5' RACE reads via MiXCR and lists one record per CDR3 protein. This table holds hundreds of thousands of distinct CDR3 sequences, about 52% found once. Sample: blood. Every receptor here comes from a woman in her sixties in good health. Each CDR3 is given with its conserved first and last residue. Fields, in order: V gene, J gene, CDR3 protein.

v_call: TRBV29-1; j_call: TRBJ1-1; cdr3_aa: CSVAVGGLMNTEAFF
v_call: TRBV29-1; j_call: TRBJ2-3; cdr3_aa: CSVVNPASGSVDTQYF
v_call: TRBV12-3/TRBV12-4; j_call: TRBJ2-1; cdr3_aa: CASSRGLAAFYNEQFF
v_call: TRBV7-2; j_call: TRBJ2-1; cdr3_aa: CASSSSRLHNEQFF
v_call: TRBV5-4; j_call: TRBJ2-5; cdr3_aa: CASSLNLVSGKETQYF
v_call: TRBV6-6; j_call: TRBJ2-1; cdr3_aa: CASGLGPSGDKQFF
v_call: TRBV6-6; j_call: TRBJ2-1; cdr3_aa: CASSPSGSNSNEQFF
v_call: TRBV20-1; j_call: TRBJ1-2; cdr3_aa: CSARKTGGNYGYTF
v_call: TRBV6-4; j_call: TRBJ2-4; cdr3_aa: CAKPFRGANIQYF
v_call: TRBV28; j_call: TRBJ2-1; cdr3_aa: CASSTHLAGAGHEQFF
v_call: TRBV6-6; j_call: TRBJ1-2; cdr3_aa: CASSYGQATNYGYTF
v_call: TRBV5-1; j_call: TRBJ1-2; cdr3_aa: CASSFSGVNGYTF
v_call: TRBV6-2/TRBV6-3; j_call: TRBJ2-1; cdr3_aa: CASTKEAPHNEQFF
v_call: TRBV6-2/TRBV6-3; j_call: TRBJ2-1; cdr3_aa: CASSPRERARNEQFF
v_call: TRBV9; j_call: TRBJ2-7; cdr3_aa: CVSSGPDRGLHEQYF
v_call: TRBV9; j_call: TRBJ2-7; cdr3_aa: CASSVGPKREQYF
v_call: TRBV7-9; j_call: TRBJ1-2; cdr3_aa: CASSLGLQDGYTF
v_call: TRBV5-1; j_call: TRBJ1-2; cdr3_aa: CASSWVLGYGYTF
v_call: TRBV25-1; j_call: TRBJ2-6; cdr3_aa: CASSHLSGANVLTF
v_call: TRBV6-2/TRBV6-3; j_call: TRBJ1-1; cdr3_aa: CASVIRGLTEAFF
v_call: TRBV29-1; j_call: TRBJ2-5; cdr3_aa: CSVAQGIQETQYF
v_call: TRBV12-3/TRBV12-4; j_call: TRBJ2-5; cdr3_aa: CASSPGQGQGETQYF
v_call: TRBV27; j_call: TRBJ2-1; cdr3_aa: CASTKGLAGYNEQFF
v_call: TRBV7-2; j_call: TRBJ1-2; cdr3_aa: CASSLEWDSSNYDYTF
v_call: TRBV10-3; j_call: TRBJ2-1; cdr3_aa: CAITPGPLHNEQFF
v_call: TRBV6-5; j_call: TRBJ2-1; cdr3_aa: CASRQDYYNEQFF
v_call: TRBV6-5; j_call: TRBJ1-1; cdr3_aa: CASSYRGQLTEAFF
v_call: TRBV12-3/TRBV12-4; j_call: TRBJ1-4; cdr3_aa: CASSFRDGSANEKLFF
v_call: TRBV6-2/TRBV6-3; j_call: NA; cdr3_aa: CASSPPVGSYEQYF
v_call: TRBV7-2; j_call: TRBJ2-5; cdr3_aa: CASSSSLAGGTETQYF
v_call: TRBV4-2; j_call: TRBJ1-6; cdr3_aa: CASSQDLPGTGLSYNSPLHF
v_call: TRBV10-3; j_call: TRBJ2-1; cdr3_aa: CAISDKGGTSLISPYEQFF
v_call: TRBV7-9; j_call: TRBJ2-3; cdr3_aa: CAGRGGTDTQYF
v_call: TRBV4-2; j_call: NA; cdr3_aa: CASSQAETGARGTQYF
v_call: TRBV12-3/TRBV12-4; j_call: TRBJ1-1; cdr3_aa: CASSYGPFNTEAFF
v_call: TRBV20-1; j_call: TRBJ2-1; cdr3_aa: CSATKTSQVYNEQFF
v_call: TRBV28; j_call: TRBJ1-2; cdr3_aa: CASSSRTGANYGYTF
v_call: TRBV24-1; j_call: TRBJ1-5; cdr3_aa: CATSDSITGGHQPQHF
v_call: TRBV3-1; j_call: TRBJ2-1; cdr3_aa: CASSRGLAGVGEQFF
v_call: TRBV20-1; j_call: TRBJ2-3; cdr3_aa: CSARDRLLAGTDTQYF
v_call: TRBV5-1; j_call: TRBJ2-1; cdr3_aa: CASRLALETYNEQFF
v_call: TRBV4-3; j_call: TRBJ2-3; cdr3_aa: CASSRGRRGADTQYF
v_call: TRBV29-1; j_call: TRBJ2-3; cdr3_aa: CSVEFPQGTDTQYF
v_call: TRBV29-1; j_call: TRBJ2-1; cdr3_aa: CSFPGSSSGRGDEQFF
v_call: TRBV4-1; j_call: TRBJ1-5; cdr3_aa: CAGSPRRGSSQPQHF
v_call: TRBV7-2; j_call: TRBJ2-3; cdr3_aa: CASSLVGTSPTDTQYF
v_call: TRBV28; j_call: TRBJ2-7; cdr3_aa: CASSFSGTGAYEQYF
v_call: TRBV5-1; j_call: TRBJ2-5; cdr3_aa: CASSSTAGSVEQYF
v_call: TRBV6-2/TRBV6-3; j_call: TRBJ2-1; cdr3_aa: CASSRRGLAGYNEQFF
v_call: TRBV5-1; j_call: TRBJ1-2; cdr3_aa: CASRASRDYYGYTF
v_call: TRBV4-3; j_call: TRBJ1-6; cdr3_aa: CASSQDTGGRAPLHF
v_call: TRBV27; j_call: TRBJ1-6; cdr3_aa: CASRIQGAGNSPLHF
v_call: TRBV20-1; j_call: TRBJ1-1; cdr3_aa: CSGGLNTEAFF